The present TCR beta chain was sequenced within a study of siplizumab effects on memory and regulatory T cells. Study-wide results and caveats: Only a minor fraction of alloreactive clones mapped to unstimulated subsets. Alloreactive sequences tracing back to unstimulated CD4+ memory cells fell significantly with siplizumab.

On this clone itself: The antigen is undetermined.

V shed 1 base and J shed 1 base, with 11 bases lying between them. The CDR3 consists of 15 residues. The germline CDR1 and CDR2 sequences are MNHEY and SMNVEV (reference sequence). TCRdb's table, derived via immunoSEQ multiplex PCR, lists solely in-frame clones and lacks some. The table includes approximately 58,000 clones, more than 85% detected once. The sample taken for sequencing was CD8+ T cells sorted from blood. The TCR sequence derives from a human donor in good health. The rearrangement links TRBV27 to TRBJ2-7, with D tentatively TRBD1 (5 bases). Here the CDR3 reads CASSLWSGQSYEQYF. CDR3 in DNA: TGTGCCAGCAGTTTATGGTCAGGACAATCCTACGAGCAGTACTTC.